This record concerns one TCR beta chain sequence. Other DNA variants within this sample encode the same CDR3. The data stem from a study of shared clonotypes between healthy human individuals. The assay was immunoSEQ multiplex PCR, and TCRdb's table has in-frame clones only and misses some. The sample yields roughly 2.2 million clones, approximately 93% seen once. This CDR3 contains 14 residues. The V gene's germline CDR1 is SGHNT and CDR2 YYREEE (reference sequence). J was trimmed by 6 bases and V by 0 bases; bases with no gene match: 6. Sequenced material: naive CD4+ T cells from PBMCs. Subset defined: CD45RA+ positively selected. This TCR was recovered from a man aged 18 to 30 in good health. Some clones in this sample may be carry-over from other donors' samples. V gene TRBV5-4 combines with J gene TRBJ2-7; 7 nucleotides align to TRBD1. This CDR3 reads CASSLGTGVGEQYF. CDR3 in DNA: TGTGCCAGCAGCTTGGGCACAGGGGTCGGCGAGCAGTACTTC.